This paragraph covers one T cell receptor (beta chain) sequence. The antigen it recognizes is unknown. The record has no base qualities; no much larger clone is one base away. Whole blood was collected in K2EDTA tubes by collaborating institutions according to the institutions' own protocols. For TCRbeta analysis, collaborators shipped samples as frozen whole blood, isolated PBMCs, or DNA extracted from either of those sample types. Taken from the germline V gene, the CDR1 and CDR2 loops are SGHVS and FQNEAQ. CDR3 length: 14 amino acids, cysteine to phenylalanine. Just the 42-base CDR3 DNA is kept, in frame starting at base 1. V has 5 bases trimmed and J has 4 bases trimmed; junction bases matching no gene number 4. The immunoSEQ Assay, a bias-controlled multiplex PCR, was used to amplify TCRbeta CDR3 regions from genomic DNA. The authors' analysis ran thus. Nucleated cell counts per sample were estimated from amplification of reference gene primers within the assay. Sequence reads were collapsed and filtered to measure the absolute abundance of every unique TCRbeta CDR3 rearrangement. For each sample, productive Simpson clonality was calculated by taking the square root of Simpson's diversity index across productive rearrangements. In its TCRdb copy, this immuneACCESS table keeps in-frame sequences only and misses some clones. Where compared with another copy, unresolved V genes explain less than half of these, and the others have no known cause. V and J calls and clone size come straight from that table; D and trimming were deduced from the DNA. The table for this sample lists about 400,000 clones; more than 80% of them were counted only once. The top ten clones comprise 1% to 1.5% of the sample.

The record originates from a study of blood T cell repertoires in COVID-19 (dated by TCRdb to 2019 to 2021). Regarding the complete study: Samples from collaborators originated in the United States, Italy and Spain and spanned both the acute and convalescent phases of COVID-19. The prospective study material was composed of cDNA or gDNA derived from T cells, B-cell-depleted T cells, or PBMCs. Deeply sampled blood TCRbeta repertoires from subjects exposed to, actively infected with, or recovered from COVID-19 were included in the dataset. A freely available public database, intended as a resource for researchers studying the immune response to SARS-CoV-2, is where the repertoires were released. The samples were drawn from two sources: the first 160 participants of the ongoing ImmuneRACE study, and about 1,300 subjects contributed by 6 global collaborators. Sample metadata almost always included a de-identified subject ID, COVID-19 status, age in years and sex. Where available, HLA class I and class II types were taken from metadata supplied by the sample provider and were not determined by assay-based typing.

Results and caveats for the whole study, not just this receptor: How much clinical and demographic metadata was included differed by source and by participant, and the metadata was provided uncurated.

The TCR was taken from a man aged 35 to 55 with acute or convalescent COVID-19. The sample consisted of peripheral blood. Recombination connected TRBV7-8 to TRBJ1-2; TRBD1 aligns with 10 central bases. The DNA sequence is as follows: TGTGCCAGCAGCGCAAGGACAGGGGGCTATGGCTACACCTTC. It specifies CASSARTGGYGYTF.